These 3 T cell receptor beta chains were sequenced from one sample in a study of post-analysis software for immune sequencing data. Notes on the study in general: Five TRBV segments were significantly more frequent in patients than in controls. TRBV5-6, TRBV5-1 and TRBV20-1 were among these segments.

The antigens for these receptors are not known. TCR beta cDNA libraries included unique molecular identifiers. TCRdb reanalysed the PCR reads using MiXCR and keeps one entry per CDR3 protein. This table has 450,000 to 700,000 distinct CDR3 sequences, 44% appearing once. Sequencing was performed on blood. Receptors were obtained from a girl aged 10 to 17 with multiple sclerosis.

A few counts support this clonotype. The chain employs TRBV20-1 and TRBJ2-6; TRBD2 aligns across 8 bases. The CDR3 contains 15 residues. Germline V CDR1 and CDR2: DFQATT, SNEGSKA (reference sequence). Trimming cost V 4 bases and J 0 bases; bases outside gene matches: 2. This chain's CDR3 is CSATSGGSGANVLTF. As DNA, the CDR3 is TGCAGTGCTACCAGCGGGGGCTCTGGGGCCAACGTCCTGACTTTC.

This clonotype was picked up one time. One end of the junction varies from germline; a read error may be responsible. This sequence joins TRBV29-1 and TRBJ2-1, with D hard to call. This CDR3 region has 12 residues. From germline, CDR1 is SQVTM and CDR2 ANQGSEA. The CDR3 region is CSVVQVYNERFF. The CDR3 DNA sequence: TGCAGCGTTGTTCAGGTATACAATGAGCGGTTCTTC.

This clonotype turned up a few times. This sequence joins TRBV9 and TRBJ2-3; 9 bases map to TRBD2. The CDR3 runs 15 residues. Germline CDR1 SGDLS, CDR2 YYNGEE. V was clipped by 3 bases and J by 2 bases; unmatched bases: 4. The CDR3 here is CASSEAGGNTDTQYF. CDR3 DNA sequence: TGTGCCAGCAGCGAGGCGGGAGGGAACACAGATACGCAGTATTTT.